The next 20 T cell receptor beta chains were all read from a single sample in a study of regulatory T cells in long-lasting Graves disease. As to time point: newly diagnosed GD, antithyroid drugs for less than 3 months. The TCR library was made from RNA extracted from PBMCs. Through Arm-PCR of CDR3 regions and iRepertoire HTBI primers, TCR beta libraries were built. Each CDR3 protein gets one entry after TCRdb re-called the multiplex PCR reads with MiXCR. The sample yields approximately 350,000 distinct CDR3 sequences, around 16% seen once. The same data also contributed to another study, on T cells in Graves' hyperthyroidism and ophthalmopathy.

This specimen was peripheral blood mononuclear cells (PBMCs), taken at new diagnosis, from a patient treated with antithyroid drugs. The source of these receptors is a woman aged 18 to 35 with Graves disease.

The rearrangement links TRBV27 to TRBJ1-5; 9 bases agree with TRBD1. This CDR3 region has 15 residues. V trimming: 3 bases; J trimming: 6 bases; junction bases outside the gene matches: 6. Germline CDR1 MNHEY, CDR2 SMNVEV (reference sequence). The CDR3 here is CASSLTGGGPQPQHF. CDR3 in DNA: TGTGCCAGCAGTTTGACAGGGGGGGGCCCTCAGCCCCAGCATTTT.

The chain links TRBV29-1 to TRBJ2-2; possibly TRBD2 for D (5 bases). Germline V gene lookup returns CDR1 SQVTM and CDR2 ANQGSEA. The CDR3 sequence is 14 residues long. Deletions cut 4 bases from V and 3 bases from J, with 12 bases between. DNA for the CDR3: TGCAGCGTTGTTTTTGTGGAGGACACCGGGGAGCTGTTTTTT. It translates to CSVVFVEDTGELFF.

This clonotype was observed many times. The chain employs TRBV5-1 and TRBJ2-3; the match to TRBD2 covers 8 bases. The CDR3 has 15 amino acids. With V trimmed by 3 bases and J by 1 base, 4 bases remained unmatched. CDR1 SGHRS and CDR2 YFSETQ come from the germline V gene. CDR3 in amino acids: CASSSISGGTDTQYF. DNA for the CDR3: TGCGCCAGCAGCTCGATTAGCGGGGGCACAGATACGCAGTATTTT. Filled out from reference TRBV5-1 and TRBJ2-3, the complete variable domain reads KAGVTQTPRYLIKTRGQQVTLSCSPISGHRSVSWYQQTPGQGLQFLFEYFSETQRNKGNFPGRFSGRQFSNSRSEMNVSTLELGDSALYLCASSSISGGTDTQYFGPGTRLTVL.

A note on this clonotype: A far larger clone lies a single base away; this is likely a read error. V gene TRBV7-3 combines with J gene TRBJ2-7; 11 bases are shared with TRBD2. This CDR3 region has 16 residues. Germline CDR1 SGHTA, CDR2 FQGTGA. The V and J ends lost 0 bases and 3 bases, in that order; junction bases with no gene match: 4. CDR3 bases: TGTGCCAGCAGCTTAACTAGCGGGAGGGAGTTCTACGAGCAGTACTTC. Protein sequence: CASSLTSGREFYEQYF.

This clonotype was detected ten times or more. The gene calls are TRBV28 and TRBJ2-1, with 13 bases lining up with TRBD2. The germline gives CDR1 MDHEN, CDR2 SYDVKM. V gave up 7 bases and J gave up 2 bases; unmatched junction bases: 11. The CDR3 runs to 18 residues. The CDR3 bases are TGTGCCAGCACCATGACAGGACTAGCGGGAGTCCCCTACAATGAGCAGTTCTTC. It translates to CASTMTGLAGVPYNEQFF.

Details on this clonotype: A read error is likely, as this CDR3 ends without the conserved phenylalanine or tryptophan. The chain links TRBV11-1 to TRBJ2-7; TRBD2 matches 7 bases. The CDR3 loop spans 15 amino acids. V shed 5 bases and J 3 bases; nucleotides not matched to a gene: 10. The germline V gene has CDR1 SGHAT and CDR2 FQDESV (reference sequence). CDR3 sequence (DNA): TGTGCCAGCAGCGGACGGACTAGGGGAGACTACGAGCAGTACTTG. It translates to CASSGRTRGDYEQYL.

The chain is built from TRBV29-1 and TRBJ2-7; 7 nucleotides match TRBD1. The CDR3 spans 13 residues. V gave up 6 bases and J gave up 7 bases; unmatched junction bases: 12. Germline CDR1 is SQVTM and CDR2 is ANQGSEA. DNA of the CDR3: TGCAGCGTCGACCTACAGGGGACGGGGGAGCAGTACTTC. This codes for CSVDLQGTGEQYF.

Ten or more counts support this clonotype. This chain links TRBV30 with TRBJ2-3, with 9 bases matching TRBD2. The germline V gene encodes CDR1 GTSNPN and CDR2 SVGIG (reference sequence). The CDR3 is made up of 15 amino acids. V gave up 0 bases and J gave up 2 bases; unmatched junction bases: 3. CDR3 residues: CAWSVRGGATDTQYF. CDR3 sequence (DNA): TGTGCCTGGAGTGTACGCGGGGGGGCCACAGATACGCAGTATTTT.

This clonotype was found many times. The J gene is TRBJ1-6, the V gene TRBV12-3 or TRBV12-4; perhaps TRBD1 as D (5 bases). Trimming removed 3 bases from V and 10 bases from J, with 13 bases in between. The CDR3 contains 14 residues. The CDR3 reads CASSLTKGRSPLHF. For the CDR3, the DNA is TGTGCCAGCAGTTTGACCAAGGGACGGTCACCCCTCCACTTT.

The table lists this clonotype with many counts. CDR3 region: CASSYWAGVKGNEQFF. CDR3 DNA: TGTGCCAGCAGTTACTGGGCCGGCGTTAAGGGCAATGAGCAGTTCTTC. This chain connects TRBV6-9 to TRBJ2-1; D is ambiguous. The CDR3 loop spans 16 amino acids. The V and J ends lost 3 bases and 6 bases respectively, with 18 bases between them. Germline V gives CDR1 MNHGY, CDR2 SVAAGI.

The sample holds many counts of this clonotype. The V and J genes are TRBV3-1 and TRBJ2-1; maybe TRBD2 (6 bases). This CDR3 has 19 residues. Looked up from germline, CDR1 is LGHDT and CDR2 is YNNKEL (reference sequence). Trimming cost V 1 base and J 2 bases, with 21 bases left between them. The CDR3 loop is CASSQVRLGPAGAYNEQFF. DNA of the CDR3: TGTGCCAGCAGCCAAGTAAGACTTGGACCAGCGGGTGCCTACAATGAGCAGTTCTTC.

This clonotype was detected only a few times. The CDR3 DNA reads TGTGCCAGCAGCTTGGCTGGGCGAAGCGGGGGGGAGGAGACCCAGTACTTC. Encoded protein: CASSLAGRSGGEETQYF. The rearrangement joins TRBV5-4 to TRBJ2-5, with 10 positions matching TRBD2. V lost 0 bases, J lost 5 bases, and 10 bases stayed unmatched. Per the germline V gene, CDR1 is SGHNT and CDR2 is YYREEE (reference sequence). The CDR3 consists of 17 residues.

Details on this clonotype: The CDR3 does not close with the conserved phenylalanine or tryptophan, likely indicating a read error. The chain recombines TRBV6-4 with TRBJ2-1; D uncertain. The V end was cut by 3 bases, the J end by 2 bases, with 14 bases between. Per germline, CDR1 MRHNA and CDR2 SNTAGT. The CDR3 covers 16 residues. The CDR3 nucleotides are TGTGCCAGCAGTGAGAAGGCGGAGAAGGCCTACAATGAGCAGTTCCTC. It translates to CASSEKAEKAYNEQFL.

CDR3 sequence: CSVKLLLGDTQYF. CDR3 nucleotide sequence: TGCAGCGTCAAACTTTTATTGGGAGATACGCAGTATTTT. The V gene is TRBV29-1, the J gene TRBJ2-3; D gene uncertain. The CDR3 extends over 13 amino acids. V lost 6 bases and J 5 bases, leaving 15 bases between the germline ends. Looked up from germline, CDR1 is SQVTM and CDR2 is ANQGSEA.

This chain joins TRBV30 and TRBJ2-7; the match to TRBD1 covers 9 bases. The CDR3 covers 13 residues. V trimming: 2 bases; J trimming: 3 bases; junction bases outside the gene matches: 2. CDR1 and CDR2 from the germline V gene are GTSNPN and SVGIG (reference sequence). CDR3 DNA sequence: TGTGCCTGGAGTCGGACAGGGGTCTACGAGCAGTACTTC. Amino acid sequence: CAWSRTGVYEQYF.

This clonotype has a count of ten or more. The gene calls are TRBV7-3 and TRBJ2-1, with D unresolved. V was cut by 5 bases and J by 0 bases, with 11 bases left in between. Germline V gives CDR1 SGHTA, CDR2 FQGTGA. The CDR3 extends over 15 amino acids. The CDR3 DNA reads as TGTGCCAGCAGCCCTTTAGTCAGCTCCTACAATGAGCAGTTCTTC. This encodes CASSPLVSSYNEQFF.

This clonotype has ten or more counts. The J gene is TRBJ1-4, the V gene TRBV18; TRBD1 might be the D (5 bases). The CDR3 has 15 amino acids. The germline V gene has CDR1 KGHSH and CDR2 LQKENI. V dropped 6 bases and J dropped 6 bases, with 17 bases sitting between them. The chain's CDR3 is CASSPRAQGDEKLFF. The CDR3 nucleotides are TGTGCCAGCTCTCCCCGGGCCCAGGGTGATGAAAAACTGTTTTTT. Full variable domain (rest looked up from reference TRBV18 and TRBJ1-4): NAGVMQNPRHLVRRRGQEARLRCSPMKGHSHVYWYRQLPEEGLKFMVYLQKENIIDESGMPKERFSAEFPKEGPSILRIQQVVRGDSAAYFCASSPRAQGDEKLFFGSGTQLSVL.

J is TRBJ2-1 and V is TRBV6-1; 9 nucleotides line up with TRBD2. There are 15 residues in the CDR3. The germline gives CDR1 MNHNS, CDR2 SASEGT. J gave up 8 bases and V 4 bases, and 9 bases lay outside the gene matches. CDR3 residues: CASSVTSGRSDEQFF. The CDR3 DNA reads as TGTGCCAGCAGTGTCACCAGCGGGAGGTCTGATGAGCAGTTCTTC.

A word on this clonotype: Given a much more abundant clone one base away, this may be a read error. The chain joins TRBV7-2 to TRBJ2-1; D remains ambiguous. This CDR3 spans 17 amino acids. The V gene lost 7 bases and the J gene lost 0 bases, with 19 bases spanning the gap. CDR1 is SGHTA, CDR2 FQGNSA, per germline. The CDR3 sequence is CASTILVRSSSYNEQFF. The DNA of the CDR3 is TGTGCCAGCACCATCCTTGTAAGATCGAGCTCCTACAATGAGCAGTTCTTC.

This clonotype was picked up many times. The V and J genes are TRBV28 and TRBJ2-3, with 12 bases aligning to TRBD2. Germline values: CDR1 MDHEN, CDR2 SYDVKM. Trimming took 4 bases from V and 0 from J; bases not matched to a gene: 8. The CDR3 has 18 amino acids. In DNA, the CDR3 is TGTGCCAGCAGTTCAATGAAAGGGACTAGCGGGAGCACAGATACGCAGTATTTT. Translating it yields CASSSMKGTSGSTDTQYF.